This T cell receptor beta chain comes out of a study of type 1 regulatory T cells. Study-level background: This in vitro CD4 product, T-allo10, is enriched for Tr1 cells and alloantigen-specific.

TCRdb re-called the reads through MiXCR, storing one row per CDR3 protein. The sample contains some 22,000 distinct CDR3 sequences, around 70% of which appear only once. CDR1 is SGHRS and CDR2 is YFSETQ in the germline V gene. CDR3 length equals 15 residues. V was pared by 3 bases and J by 7 bases, with 9 bases of the junction left unmatched. On this clonotype itself: Its specificity is not known.

Graft donor-derived T-allo10 cells were described as host-alloantigen-specific, anergic, and alloantigen-specifically suppressive. The clonotype was recovered from a human donor in good health. The material sequenced was cultured T cells, either the whole culture or a sorted T cell fraction (not recorded which). Subset of the sample: Tr1-enriched cell product generated in vitro against host alloantigens. V and J are TRBV5-1 and TRBJ2-2; 7 bases match TRBD1. The CDR3 loop reads CASSSGQVGVGELFF. CDR3 nucleotides: TGCGCCAGCAGCTCCGGACAGGTCGGGGTCGGGGAGCTGTTTTTT. The entire variable domain, with the rest obtained from reference TRBV5-1 and TRBJ2-2, is as follows: KAGVTQTPRYLIKTRGQQVTLSCSPISGHRSVSWYQQTPGQGLQFLFEYFSETQRNKGNFPGRFSGRQFSNSRSEMNVSTLELGDSALYLCASSSGQVGVGELFFGEGSRLTVL.